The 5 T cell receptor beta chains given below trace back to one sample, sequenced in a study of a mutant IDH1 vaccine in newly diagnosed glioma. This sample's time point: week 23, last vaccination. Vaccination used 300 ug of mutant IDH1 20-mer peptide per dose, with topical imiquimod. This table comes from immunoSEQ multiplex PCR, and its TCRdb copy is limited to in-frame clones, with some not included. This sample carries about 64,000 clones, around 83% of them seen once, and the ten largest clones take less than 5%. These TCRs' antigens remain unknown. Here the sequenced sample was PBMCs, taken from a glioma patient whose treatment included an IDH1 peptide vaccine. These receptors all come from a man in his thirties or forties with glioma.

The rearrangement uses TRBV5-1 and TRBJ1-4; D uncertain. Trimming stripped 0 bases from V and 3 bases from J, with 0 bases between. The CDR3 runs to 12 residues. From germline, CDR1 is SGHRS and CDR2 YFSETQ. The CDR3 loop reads CASSLANEKLFF. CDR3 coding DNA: TGCGCCAGCAGCTTGGCTAATGAAAAACTGTTTTTT.

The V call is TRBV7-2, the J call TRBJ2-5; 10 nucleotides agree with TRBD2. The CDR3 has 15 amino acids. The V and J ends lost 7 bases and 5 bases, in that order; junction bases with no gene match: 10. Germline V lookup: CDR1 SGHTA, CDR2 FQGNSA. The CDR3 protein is CASTRGLADGETQYF. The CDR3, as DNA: TGTGCCAGCACCCGAGGACTAGCGGACGGGGAGACCCAGTACTTC.

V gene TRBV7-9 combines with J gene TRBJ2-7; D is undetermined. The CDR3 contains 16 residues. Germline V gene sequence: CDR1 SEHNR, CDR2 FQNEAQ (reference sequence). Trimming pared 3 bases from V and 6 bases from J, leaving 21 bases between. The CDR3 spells CASSFETLTITSEQYF. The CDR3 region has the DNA TGTGCCAGCAGCTTTGAGACGTTGACAATAACATCCGAGCAGTACTTC.

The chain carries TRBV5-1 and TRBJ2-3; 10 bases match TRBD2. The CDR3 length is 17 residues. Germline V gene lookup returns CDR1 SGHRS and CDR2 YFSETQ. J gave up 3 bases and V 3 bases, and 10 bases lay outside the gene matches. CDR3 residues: CASSSKIASGGTDTQYF. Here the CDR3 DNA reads TGCGCCAGCAGCTCCAAAATAGCTAGCGGGGGAACAGATACGCAGTATTTT.

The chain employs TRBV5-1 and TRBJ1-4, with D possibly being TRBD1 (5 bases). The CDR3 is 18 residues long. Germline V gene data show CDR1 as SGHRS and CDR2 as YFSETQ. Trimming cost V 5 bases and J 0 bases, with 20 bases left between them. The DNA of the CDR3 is TGCGCCAGCAGAGACGGGGAGGGGCCGATTGCAACTAATGAAAAACTGTTTTTT. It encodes CASRDGEGPIATNEKLFF.